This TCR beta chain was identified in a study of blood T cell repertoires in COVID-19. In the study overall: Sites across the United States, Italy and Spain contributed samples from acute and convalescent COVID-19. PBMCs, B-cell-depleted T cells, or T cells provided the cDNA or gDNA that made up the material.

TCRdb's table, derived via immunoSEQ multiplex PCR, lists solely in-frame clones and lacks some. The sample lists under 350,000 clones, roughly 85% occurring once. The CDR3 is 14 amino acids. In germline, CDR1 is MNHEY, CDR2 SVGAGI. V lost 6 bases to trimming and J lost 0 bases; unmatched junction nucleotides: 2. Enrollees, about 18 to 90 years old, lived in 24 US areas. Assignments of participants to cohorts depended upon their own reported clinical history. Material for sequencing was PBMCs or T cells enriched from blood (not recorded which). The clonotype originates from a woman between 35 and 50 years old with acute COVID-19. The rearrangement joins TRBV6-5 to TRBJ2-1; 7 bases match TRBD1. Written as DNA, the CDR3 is TGTGCCAGCAGAACAGGGGCCTCCTACAATGAGCAGTTCTTC. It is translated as CASRTGASYNEQFF.